This T cell receptor (beta chain) was sequenced during a study of shared clonotypes between healthy human individuals. General study findings and limits: Rarefaction analysis demonstrated incomplete sorted-subset sequencing notwithstanding large depth.

Trimming shortened V by 5 bases and J by 5 bases, and 21 bases separated the two germline ends. This CDR3 spans 16 amino acids. CDR1 MDHEN and CDR2 SYDVKM come from the germline V gene. The protocol was immunoSEQ multiplex PCR, while the TCRdb copy is restricted to in-frame clones and leaves out a portion. The sample contains under 85,000 clones, roughly three fifths of which appear only once. This clone was seen once. Its antigen is not known. The sequenced sample consisted of memory CD8+ T cells sorted from blood. The subset: CD45RO+ cells pooled with CCR7-negative TemRA cells. This TCR was sampled from a man younger than 45 in good health. V gene TRBV28 combines with J gene TRBJ2-5, with a tentative D call TRBD2 (6 bases). CDR3 DNA: TGTGCCAGCAGTAGTAGTCGTGCGGGATTGCTGGAGACCCAGTACTTC. Translated: CASSSSRAGLLETQYF. Based on the CDR3 plus reference TRBV28 and TRBJ2-5, the full variable domain is DVKVTQSSRYLVKRTGEKVFLECVQDMDHENMFWYRQDPGLGLRLIYFSYDVKMKEKGDIPEGYSVSREKKERFSLILESASTNQTSMYLCASSSSRAGLLETQYFGPGTRLLVL.